The 13 T cell receptor beta chains reported below all come from one sample, sequenced in a study of preoperative IRX-2 immunotherapy in early breast cancer. Treatment denoted: preoperative locoregional IRX-2 cytokine immunotherapy. Measured with immunoSEQ multiplex PCR; TCRdb has only the in-frame clones, and not every one. The sample records approximately 96,000 clones, 80% to 90% being singletons. The source was tumor tissue, collected after IRX-2 immunotherapy. The receptor set was obtained from a human donor with breast cancer.

This rearrangement joins TRBV6-7 to TRBJ1-4; D is perhaps TRBD1 (5 bases). TRBV6-7 is designated an ORF whose function remains uncertain. V was pared by 6 bases and J by 0 bases, with 20 bases between. This CDR3 contains 18 residues. The CDR3 sequence is CASSPPSKGSATNEKLFF. As DNA, the CDR3 is TGTGCCAGCAGCCCCCCGTCGAAGGGGTCGGCAACTAATGAAAAACTGTTTTTT.

This clone was seen only a few times. The chain couples TRBV19 to TRBJ2-1; D unclear. V dropped 0 bases and J dropped 12 bases, with 15 bases sitting between them. The length of the CDR3 is 14 residues. The V gene's germline CDR1 is LNHDA and CDR2 SQIVND (reference sequence). The CDR3 nucleotides are TGTGCCAGTAGTATAGATCTAGGAAGGGTAGGGCAGTTCTTC. Protein: CASSIDLGRVGQFF.

The rearrangement joins TRBV6-8 to TRBJ2-1; 10 nucleotides agree with TRBD1. CDR1 is MNHGY and CDR2 is SAAAGT in the germline V gene. The length of the CDR3 is 14 residues. Losses at the gene ends were 2 bases for V and 9 bases for J; bases not matched to a gene: 4. As DNA, the CDR3 is TGTGCCAGCAGTTACACGGACAGGGGGGTTGAGCAGTTCTTC. As protein: CASSYTDRGVEQFF.

The chain joins TRBV28 to TRBJ2-6, with TRBD1 as a possible D gene (5 bases). The germline V and J ends were trimmed by 1 base and 0 bases, with 13 bases remaining between them. Germline assignment: CDR1 MDHEN and CDR2 SYDVKM. This CDR3 is built from 18 residues. The CDR3 DNA reads TGTGCCAGCAGTTTATACCAGGGCCTGAGCTCTGGGGCCAACGTCCTGACTTTC. Amino acid sequence: CASSLYQGLSSGANVLTF. The full variable domain, its missing parts supplied by reference TRBV28 and TRBJ2-6, is DVKVTQSSRYLVKRTGEKVFLECVQDMDHENMFWYRQDPGLGLRLIYFSYDVKMKEKGDIPEGYSVSREKKERFSLILESASTNQTSMYLCASSLYQGLSSGANVLTFGAGSRLTVL.

The V call is TRBV11-3, the J call TRBJ1-5, with TRBD1 matching 9 bases. Trimming removed 5 bases from V and 5 bases from J; junction bases left unmatched: 4. The CDR3 is 14 residues long. CDR1 and CDR2 from the germline V gene are SGHNT and YENEEA. The DNA of the CDR3 is TGTGCCAGCAGCCCGACAGGGGGAGATCAGCCCCAGCATTTT. Encoded protein: CASSPTGGDQPQHF.

V usage is TRBV28 and J usage is TRBJ2-5; D possibly corresponds to TRBD2 (6 bases). CDR3 length equals 15 residues. With 5 bases removed from V and 5 bases from J, the gap between germline ends came to 18 bases. The V gene's germline CDR1 is MDHEN and CDR2 SYDVKM. The CDR3, as DNA: TGTGCCAGCAGTCGCGGAGGGGCGAGTTTGGAGACCCAGTACTTC. This translates into CASSRGGASLETQYF.

V and J are TRBV28 and TRBJ1-4, with unresolved D. The CDR3 extends over 15 amino acids. V lost 7 bases to trimming and J lost 0 bases, with 12 bases between them. In germline, CDR1 is MDHEN, CDR2 SYDVKM. CDR3 protein: CASTDTPATNEKLFF. CDR3 sequence (DNA): TGTGCCAGCACCGATACACCAGCAACTAATGAAAAACTGTTTTTT.

The chain combines TRBV11-3 with TRBJ1-3; D call uncertain. This CDR3 is 15 amino acids long. Trimming took off 5 bases at V and 0 bases at J, with 11 bases between the two ends. The V gene's germline CDR1 is SGHNT and CDR2 YENEEA. The CDR3 bases are TGTGCCAGCAGCCCGGCGGGATTCTCTGGAAACACCATATATTTT. Protein sequence: CASSPAGFSGNTIYF. Full variable domain (rest looked up from reference TRBV11-3 and TRBJ1-3): EAGVVQSPRYKIIEKKQPVAFWCNPISGHNTLYWYLQNLGQGPELLIRYENEEAVDDSQLPKDRFSAERLKGVDSTLKIQPAELGDSAVYLCASSPAGFSGNTIYFGEGSWLTVV.

This clone occurred once. The chain employs TRBV6-8 and TRBJ2-2; D is possibly TRBD2 (7 bases). V lost 10 bases, J lost 3 bases, and 18 bases lay in between. The CDR3 is 15 amino acids. Per germline, CDR1 MNHGY and CDR2 SAAAGT. The CDR3 is CATREGGKDTGELFF. The DNA for the CDR3 is TGTGCCACCAGGGAGGGGGGGAAGGACACCGGGGAGCTGTTTTTT.

The chain joins TRBV14 to TRBJ2-1; D possibly corresponds to TRBD1 (6 bases). There are 15 residues in the CDR3. Germline lookup yields CDR1 SGHDN and CDR2 FVKESK. Trimming removed 0 bases at V and 8 bases at J, with 14 bases between. The DNA of the CDR3 is TGTGCCAGCAGCCAAGATTACAGGGAGAATGATGAGCAGTTCTTC. It specifies CASSQDYRENDEQFF.

This clone showed up just a few times. This CDR3 reads CASTLTGAPYEQYF. The CDR3 DNA reads as TGTGCCAGCACCCTGACAGGGGCTCCCTACGAGCAGTACTTC. The gene calls are TRBV12-5 and TRBJ2-7; 8 positions agree with TRBD1. Germline V gene data show CDR1 as LGHNT and CDR2 as FRNRAP. This CDR3 is 14 amino acids long.

This chain uses TRBV14 with TRBJ1-1, with a possible D match to TRBD1 (6 bases). The V and J ends lost 4 bases and 4 bases respectively, with 19 bases between them. CDR1 and CDR2 (germline): SGHDN, FVKESK. This CDR3 is built from 16 residues. The CDR3 loop reads CASSPRATGRFTEAFF. The CDR3 nucleotides are TGTGCCAGCAGCCCGAGGGCGACAGGTCGGTTCACTGAAGCTTTCTTT.

The chain has TRBV7-1 and TRBJ2-1; D not certain. TRBV7-1 is assigned to the ORF class and has an uncertain function. The CDR3 length is 15 residues. V lost 4 bases and J 2 bases, leaving 12 bases between the germline ends. CDR3: CASSLSQAPYNEQFF. CDR3 sequence (DNA): TGTGCCAGCAGCTTAAGTCAGGCCCCCTACAATGAGCAGTTCTTC.